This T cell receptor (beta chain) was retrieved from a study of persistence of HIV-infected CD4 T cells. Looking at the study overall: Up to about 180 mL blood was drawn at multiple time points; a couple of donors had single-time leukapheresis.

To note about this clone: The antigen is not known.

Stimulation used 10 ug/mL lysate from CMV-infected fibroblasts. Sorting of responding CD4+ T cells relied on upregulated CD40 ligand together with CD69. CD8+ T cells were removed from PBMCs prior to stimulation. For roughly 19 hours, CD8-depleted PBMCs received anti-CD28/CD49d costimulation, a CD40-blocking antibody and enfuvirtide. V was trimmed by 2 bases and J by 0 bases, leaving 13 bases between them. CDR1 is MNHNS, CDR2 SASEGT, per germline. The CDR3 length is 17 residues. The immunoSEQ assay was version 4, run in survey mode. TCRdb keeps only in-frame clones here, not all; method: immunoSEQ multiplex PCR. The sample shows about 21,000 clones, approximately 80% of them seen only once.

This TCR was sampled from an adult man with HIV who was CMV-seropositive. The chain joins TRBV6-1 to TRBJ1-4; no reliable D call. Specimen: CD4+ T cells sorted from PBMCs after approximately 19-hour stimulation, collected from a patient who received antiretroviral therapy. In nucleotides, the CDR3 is TGTGCCAGCAGTGAATTGCCTGGCCGGGCAACTAATGAAAAACTGTTTTTT. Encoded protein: CASSELPGRATNEKLFF.